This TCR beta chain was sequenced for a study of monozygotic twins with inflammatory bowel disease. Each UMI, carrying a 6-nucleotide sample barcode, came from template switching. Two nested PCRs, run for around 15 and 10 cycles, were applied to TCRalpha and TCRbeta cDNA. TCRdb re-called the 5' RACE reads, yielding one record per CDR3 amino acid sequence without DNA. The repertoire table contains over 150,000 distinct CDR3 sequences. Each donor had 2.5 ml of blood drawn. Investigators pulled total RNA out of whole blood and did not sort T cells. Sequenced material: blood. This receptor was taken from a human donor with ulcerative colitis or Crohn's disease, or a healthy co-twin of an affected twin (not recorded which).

The CDR3 loop is CASSPQVEQSYGYTF. The chain uses TRBV18 and TRBJ1-2. CDR1 is KGHSH and CDR2 is LQKENI in the germline V gene. The CDR3 spans 15 residues.